The 14 T cell receptor beta chains below come from one sample, sequenced in a study of cytomegalovirus exposure and HLA in healthy donors. 60 Vbeta and 13 Jbeta primers were used in PCR. The method was immunoSEQ multiplex PCR; TCRdb's version includes in-frame clones alone and lacks a portion of them. Among about 120,000 clones listed, roughly 8.6% were seen once. Sequenced: PBMCs. These receptors were taken from a middle-aged woman in good health and CMV-seropositive.

This sequence joins TRBV6-1 and TRBJ1-3; D gene unclear. The CDR3 has 12 amino acids. The ends were cut back, 7 bases at V and 0 bases at J, with 4 bases in the middle. Germline CDR1 is MNHNS and CDR2 is SASEGT. The CDR3 DNA reads TGTGCCAGCAAGAGCTCTGGAAACACCATATATTTT. Encoded protein: CASKSSGNTIYF.

The chain combines TRBV18 with TRBJ1-2, with no clear D. CDR1 is KGHSH and CDR2 is LQKENI in the germline V gene. V lost 1 base, J lost 7 bases, and 10 bases lay in between. The CDR3 consists of 13 residues. For the CDR3, the DNA is TGTGCCAGCTCACCACTAGCGATCGCTGGCTACACCTTC. Amino acids: CASSPLAIAGYTF.

The rearrangement uses TRBV4-2 and TRBJ1-2; D is uncertain. The V gene lost 1 base and the J gene lost 7 bases, with 10 bases spanning the gap. CDR1 is LGHNA and CDR2 is YNFKEQ in the germline V gene. CDR3 length equals 13 residues. CDR3 in DNA: TGTGCCAGCAGCCAAGGTGCGGCTGGTGGCTACACCTTC. Residues: CASSQGAAGGYTF.

The chain combines TRBV11-2 with TRBJ1-1, with 7 bases aligning to TRBD1. Germline values: CDR1 SGHAT, CDR2 FQNNGV. V lost 1 base and J lost 10; bases outside the gene matches: 9. The CDR3 runs to 14 residues. In DNA form, the CDR3 reads TGTGCCAGCAGCTTAGCCGGACAGGTGAGGGTAGCTTTCTTT. It codes for CASSLAGQVRVAFF.

The rearrangement links TRBV5-5 to TRBJ2-2; 8 positions match TRBD1. With V trimmed by 7 bases and J by 2 bases, 1 base remained unmatched. Germline CDR1 SGHKS, CDR2 YYEKEE (reference sequence). CDR3 length: 13 amino acids. In nucleotides, the CDR3 is TGTGCCAGCGGACAGGGAAACACCGGGGAGCTGTTTTTT. Translating it yields CASGQGNTGELFF.

The sample holds a few counts of this clone. The CDR3 region is CASGSGGANVLTF. The CDR3 DNA reads TGCGCCAGCGGGTCGGGTGGGGCCAACGTCCTGACTTTC. This chain links TRBV4-1 with TRBJ2-6; unclear D gene. Trimming took off 8 bases at V and 3 bases at J, with 8 bases between the two ends. This CDR3 comprises 13 residues. The germline gives CDR1 MGHRA, CDR2 YSYEKL.

This clone was detected a few times. The chain has TRBV10-2 and TRBJ2-1, with a possible D match to TRBD1 (6 bases). V lost 0 bases, J lost 6 bases, and 12 bases lay in between. This CDR3 has 15 amino acids. Per the germline V gene, CDR1 is WSHSY and CDR2 is SAAADI. The CDR3 is CASSESVGTFNEQFF. The CDR3 DNA follows: TGCGCCAGCAGTGAGTCGGTTGGGACATTCAATGAGCAGTTCTTC.

This clone turned up a few times. The V call is TRBV5-1, the J call TRBJ2-1; a weak D match, TRBD2 (6 bases). The V end lost 4 bases, the J end lost 4 bases, and 12 bases lay between the germline ends. The CDR3 has 14 amino acids. Germline V gene sequence: CDR1 SGHRS, CDR2 YFSETQ. The chain's CDR3 is CASSRDSLYNEQFF. The CDR3, as DNA: TGCGCCAGCAGCCGGGACTCATTGTACAATGAGCAGTTCTTC.

This clone was found a few times. The same CDR3 also results from other DNA sequences found in this sample. The CDR3 DNA follows: TGTGCCAGCAGCCCTCCTAGCGGGGCGTCCTACGAGCAGTACTTC. This translates into CASSPPSGASYEQYF. V usage is TRBV7-9 and J usage is TRBJ2-7, with 9 nucleotides matching TRBD2. V lost 5 bases, J lost 1 base, and 6 bases stayed unmatched. CDR1 is SEHNR and CDR2 is FQNEAQ in the germline V gene (reference sequence). This CDR3 comprises 15 residues.

The chain uses TRBV7-2 and TRBJ1-1, with 8 bases matching TRBD1. Germline V gene sequence: CDR1 SGHTA, CDR2 FQGNSA. V lost 0 bases, J lost 7 bases, and 4 bases stayed unmatched. CDR3 length: 14 residues. The chain's CDR3 is CASSLAGTGVEAFF. The CDR3, as DNA: TGTGCCAGCAGCTTAGCGGGGACAGGCGTTGAAGCTTTCTTT. Full variable domain (remainder filled in from reference TRBV7-2 and TRBJ1-1): GAGVSQSPSNKVTEKGKDVELRCDPISGHTALYWYRQSLGQGLEFLIYFQGNSAPDKSGLPSDRFSAERTGGSVSTLTIQRTQQEDSAVYLCASSLAGTGVEAFFGQGTRLTVV.

V and J are TRBV11-1 and TRBJ1-6; 7 bases line up with TRBD1. CDR1 SGHAT and CDR2 FQDESV come from the germline V gene (reference sequence). V shed 4 bases and J 0 bases; nucleotides not matched to a gene: 6. The CDR3 runs 17 residues. The chain's CDR3 is CASSSGQESSYNSPLHF. The CDR3 DNA reads as TGTGCCAGCAGCTCAGGACAGGAAAGCTCCTATAATTCACCCCTCCACTTT.

In nucleotides, the CDR3 is TGCGCCAGCAGCTTGTCCCCCAACAGGGTAGACTCACCCCTCCACTTT. Translated: CASSLSPNRVDSPLHF. The J gene is TRBJ1-6, the V gene TRBV5-1, with D maybe TRBD1 (6 bases). Trimming left V 1 base short and J 10 bases short, with 18 bases between. The CDR3 totals 16 residues. In germline, CDR1 is SGHRS, CDR2 YFSETQ.

The chain links TRBV2 to TRBJ1-1, with D tentatively TRBD1 (6 bases). V shed 3 bases and J shed 5 bases, with 16 bases lying between them. This CDR3 has 15 amino acids. Per the germline V gene, CDR1 is SNHLY and CDR2 is FYNNEI. CDR3 loop: CASSETRGQGTEAFF. CDR3 nucleotide sequence: TGTGCCAGCAGTGAGACGCGGGGGCAAGGAACTGAAGCTTTCTTT.

The chain recombines TRBV15 with TRBJ2-2, with 7 bases that match TRBD1. The CDR3 length is 16 residues. With 1 base clipped from V and 1 base from J, the junction kept 3 bases outside the gene matches. From germline, CDR1 is LNHNV and CDR2 YYDKDF (reference sequence). The DNA for the CDR3 is TGTGCCACCAGCAGAGCCCGGACAGGGAACACCGGGGAGCTGTTTTTT. Its translation: CATSRARTGNTGELFF.